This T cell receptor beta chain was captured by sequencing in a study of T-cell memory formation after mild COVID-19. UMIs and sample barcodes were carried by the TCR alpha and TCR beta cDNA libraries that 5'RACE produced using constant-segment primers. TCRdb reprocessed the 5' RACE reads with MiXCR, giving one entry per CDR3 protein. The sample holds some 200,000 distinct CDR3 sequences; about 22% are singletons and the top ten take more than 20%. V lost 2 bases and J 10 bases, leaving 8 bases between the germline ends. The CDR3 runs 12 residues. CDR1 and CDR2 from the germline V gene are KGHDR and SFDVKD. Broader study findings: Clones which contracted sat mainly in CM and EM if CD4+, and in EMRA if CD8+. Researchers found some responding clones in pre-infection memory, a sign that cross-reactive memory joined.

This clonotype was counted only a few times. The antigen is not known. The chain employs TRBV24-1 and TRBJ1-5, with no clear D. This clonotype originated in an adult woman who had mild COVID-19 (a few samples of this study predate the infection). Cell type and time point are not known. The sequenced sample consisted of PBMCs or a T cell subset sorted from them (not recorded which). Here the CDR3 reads CATSDSREPQHF. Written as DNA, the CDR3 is TGTGCCACCAGTGATTCTAGGGAACCCCAGCATTTT.